This T cell receptor (beta chain) comes out of a study of regulatory T cells in long-lasting Graves disease. A few counts support this clonotype. This may be a read error: a much more frequent sequence differs by one nucleotide. Assembly of TCR beta libraries relied on iRepertoire HTBI primers together with Arm-PCR of CDR3 regions. MiXCR, applied by TCRdb to the multiplex PCR reads, yields one record per CDR3 protein. The data show about 320,000 distinct CDR3 sequences, over 15% seen once. As to time point: newly diagnosed GD, antithyroid drugs for less than 3 months. PBMC RNA was the source of the TCR library. It was American Thyroid Association guidelines that determined Graves' disease diagnosis. Staff drew roughly 10 milliliters of peripheral blood into EDTA tubes. Germline assignment: CDR1 LGHDT and CDR2 YNNKEL (reference sequence). The CDR3 loop spans 14 amino acids.

This specimen consisted of peripheral blood mononuclear cells (PBMCs), obtained at new diagnosis, from a patient treated with antithyroid drugs. This clonotype was sampled from a female donor with Graves disease. This chain links TRBV3-1 with TRBJ1-4, with 8 nucleotides matching TRBD1. In nucleotides, the CDR3 is TGTGCCAGCAGTCAGGGGGCAACTAATGAAAAACTGCTTTTT. Amino acids: CASSQGATNEKLLF. Drawing the rest from reference TRBV3-1 and TRBJ1-4, the complete variable domain is DTAVSQTPKYLVTQMGNDKSIKCEQNLGHDTMYWYKQDSKKFLKIMFSYNNKELIINETVPNRFSPKSPDKAHLNLHINSLELGDSAVYFCASSQGATNEKLLFGSGTQLSVL.